This T cell receptor beta chain is from a study of CD8+CD57+ T cells in acquired aplastic anemia. Selection for sequencing was limited to patients who had shown CD8+CD57+ cell expansion by flow cytometry. Blood samples were obtained from patients who had received no prior therapy. Whole-study results and caveats: Common to patients and controls were twenty-nine CD8+ CDR3 sequences.

Ten or more counts support this clonotype. The antigen remains unidentified. A read error may account for a junction end that differs from germline. This CDR3 comprises 15 residues. From germline, CDR1 is SGHRS and CDR2 YFSETQ. Genomic DNA, serving as template, underwent TCR beta VDJ and CDR3 profiling. Each CDR3 protein is one row after TCRdb ran MiXCR on the reads. The sample records about 150,000 distinct CDR3 sequences, roughly 54% being singletons. The material sequenced was sorted CD4+, CD8+, or CD8+CD57+ T cells (not recorded which) from PBMCs. This TCR came from a human donor with aplastic anemia. This sequence joins TRBV5-1 and TRBJ2-2; unclear D gene. The CDR3 coding sequence is TGCGCCAGCAGCTTTGTACCCCAGAACGCCGGGGAGCTGTTTTTT. It codes for CASSFVPQNAGELFF. The full variable domain, with the rest looked up from reference TRBV5-1 and TRBJ2-2, is KAGVTQTPRYLIKTRGQQVTLSCSPISGHRSVSWYQQTPGQGLQFLFEYFSETQRNKGNFPGRFSGRQFSNSRSEMNVSTLELGDSALYLCASSFVPQNAGELFFGEGSRLTVL.